This TCR beta chain was sequenced for a study of T cells in localized non-small cell lung cancer. General observations from the study: Adjacent lung had a median around 60 of the 100 largest tumor clones. Sequencing was restricted to one tumor region; therefore, heterogeneity remains possible. Clonality of T cells reached its maximum in uninvolved adjacent lung, surpassing tumor. Greater T cell density in blood accompanied longer overall survival.

On this clone: Antigen unknown.

Sequenced by immunoSEQ multiplex PCR; TCRdb stores in-frame clones only, minus some. This table holds about 78,000 clones, approximately 84% found once. The V end was cut by 5 bases, the J end by 7 bases, with 15 bases between. This CDR3 has 13 amino acids. The germline CDR1 and CDR2 sequences are SEHNR and FQNEAQ (reference sequence). V is TRBV7-9 and J is TRBJ2-7; maybe TRBD2 (5 bases). This material consisted of peripheral blood, taken before any cancer treatment. The source of this sequence is a man aged 35 to 69 with stage I lung adenocarcinoma. The CDR3 here is CASSAGGDREQYF. For the CDR3, the DNA is TGTGCCAGCAGCGCGGGTGGGGATAGGGAGCAGTACTTC.